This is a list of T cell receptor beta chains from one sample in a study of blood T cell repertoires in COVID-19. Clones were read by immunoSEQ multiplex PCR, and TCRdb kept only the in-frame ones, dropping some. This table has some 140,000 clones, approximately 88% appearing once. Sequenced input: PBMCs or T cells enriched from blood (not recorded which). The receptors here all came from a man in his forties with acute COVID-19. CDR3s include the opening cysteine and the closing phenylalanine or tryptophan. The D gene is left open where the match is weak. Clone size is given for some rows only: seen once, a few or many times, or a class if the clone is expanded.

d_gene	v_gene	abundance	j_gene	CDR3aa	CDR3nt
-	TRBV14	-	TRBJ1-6	CASSPRTGISPLHF	TGTGCCAGCAGCCCCCGCACAGGGATCTCACCCCTCCACTTT
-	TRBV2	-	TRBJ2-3	CASDTGTPSTDTQYF	TGTGCCAGTGATACAGGGACCCCTAGCACAGATACGCAGTATTTT
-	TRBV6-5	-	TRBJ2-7	CASSVTEKDEQYF	TGTGCCAGCAGCGTAACAGAGAAGGACGAGCAGTACTTC
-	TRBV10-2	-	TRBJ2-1	CASSGGGSSNEQFF	TGCGCCAGCAGTGGTGGGGGGAGCAGCAATGAGCAGTTCTTC
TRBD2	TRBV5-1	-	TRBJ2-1	CASSLAEAGGLVYEQFF	TGCGCCAGCAGCTTGGCGGAGGCGGGGGGGTTGGTCTATGAGCAGTTCTTC
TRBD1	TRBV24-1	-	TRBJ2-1	CATSDAGTVIHNEQFF	TGTGCCACCAGTGACGCCGGGACAGTGATCCACAATGAGCAGTTCTTC
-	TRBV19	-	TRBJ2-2	CASSIVRVNTGELFF	TGTGCCAGTAGTATAGTCAGGGTGAACACCGGGGAGCTGTTTTTT
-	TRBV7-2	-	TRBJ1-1	CASSLRGTMNTEAFF	TGTGCCAGCAGCTTAAGAGGGACAATGAACACTGAAGCTTTCTTT
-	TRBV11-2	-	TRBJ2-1	CASRDRDPSSYNEQFF	TGTGCCAGCAGGGACCGGGATCCAAGCTCCTACAATGAGCAGTTCTTC
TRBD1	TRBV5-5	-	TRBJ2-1	CASSLEGTGNEQFF	TGTGCCAGCAGCTTGGAAGGGACAGGGAATGAGCAGTTCTTC
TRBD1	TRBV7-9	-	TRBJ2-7	CASSIGQGSYEQYF	TGTGCCAGCAGCATCGGACAGGGGAGCTACGAGCAGTACTTC
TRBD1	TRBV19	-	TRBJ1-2	CASSTGRTGEGYTF	TGTGCCAGTAGTACAGGACGGACAGGGGAGGGCTACACCTTC
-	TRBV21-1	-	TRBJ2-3	CASSKRLSGTSTDTQYF	TGTGCCAGCAGCAAAAGGCTTAGCGGAACTAGCACAGATACGCAGTATTTT
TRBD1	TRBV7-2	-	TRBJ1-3	CASSFRGFPGNTIYF	TGTGCCAGCAGCTTCAGGGGGTTCCCTGGAAACACCATATATTTT
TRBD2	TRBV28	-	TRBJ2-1	CASSTSGLAGGHSYNEQFF	TGTGCCAGCAGTACCTCGGGACTAGCGGGGGGGCACTCCTACAATGAGCAGTTCTTC
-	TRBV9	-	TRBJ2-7	CASSVDPGNSNEQYF	TGTGCCAGCAGCGTAGACCCAGGGAACTCTAACGAGCAGTACTTC
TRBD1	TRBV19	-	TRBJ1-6	CASRTGPSPLHF	TGTGCCAGCAGGACAGGGCCTTCACCCCTCCACTTT
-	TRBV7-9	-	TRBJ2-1	CASSRTRDYNEQFF	TGTGCCAGCAGCCGTACTAGGGACTACAATGAGCAGTTCTTC
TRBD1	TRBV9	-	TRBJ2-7	CASCPTGSGEQYF	TGTGCCAGCTGTCCGACAGGGTCCGGTGAGCAGTACTTC
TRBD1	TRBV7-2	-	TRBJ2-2	CASSKGQEDTGELFF	TGTGCCAGCAGCAAAGGACAGGAGGACACCGGGGAGCTGTTTTTT
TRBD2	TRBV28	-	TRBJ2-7	CASRQPGPGGEQYF	TGTGCCAGCAGACAGCCGGGACCCGGGGGGGAGCAGTACTTC
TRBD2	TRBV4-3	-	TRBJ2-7	CASSQGKTSGGRWEQYF	TGCGCCAGCAGCCAAGGGAAGACTAGCGGAGGACGTTGGGAGCAGTACTTC
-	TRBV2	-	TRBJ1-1	CASSLLEGGLSEAFF	TGTGCCAGCAGTTTACTCGAGGGGGGGCTTTCTGAAGCTTTCTTT
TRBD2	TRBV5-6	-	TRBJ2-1	CASSFPREGSYNEQFF	TGTGCCAGCAGCTTTCCTCGGGAGGGCTCCTACAATGAGCAGTTCTTC
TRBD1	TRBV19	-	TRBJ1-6	CASSIDRGQDSPLHF	TGTGCCAGTAGTATAGATCGGGGACAGGATTCACCCCTCCACTTT
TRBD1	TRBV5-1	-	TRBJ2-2	CASSSSGTGATGELFF	TGCGCCAGCAGCTCTTCCGGGACAGGGGCCACCGGGGAGCTGTTTTTT
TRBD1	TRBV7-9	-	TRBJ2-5	CASSLVGTGRNPRETQYF	TGTGCCAGCAGCTTAGTAGGGACAGGACGCAATCCCCGGGAGACCCAGTACTTC
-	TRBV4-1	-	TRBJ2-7	CASSYDISSSYEQYF	TGCGCCAGCAGCTACGACATCTCGAGCTCCTACGAGCAGTACTTC
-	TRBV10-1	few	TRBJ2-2	CASSHSRGTGELFF	TGCGCCAGCAGTCATTCCCGGGGAACCGGGGAGCTGTTTTTT
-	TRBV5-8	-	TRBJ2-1	CASSLTGRPFEQFF	TGTGCCAGCAGCTTGACGGGAAGGCCCTTTGAGCAGTTCTTC
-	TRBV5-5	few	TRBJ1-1	CASSLGTRQIQGAFF	TGTGCCAGCAGCTTGGGGACTAGACAGATTCAGGGAGCTTTCTTT
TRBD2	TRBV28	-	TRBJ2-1	CASSFTWTSGRVNEQFF	TGTGCCAGCAGTTTTACCTGGACTAGCGGGAGAGTGAATGAGCAGTTCTTC
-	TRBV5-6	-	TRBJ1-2	CASSFIGRGNYGYTF	TGTGCCAGCAGCTTTATCGGTCGAGGCAACTATGGCTACACCTTC
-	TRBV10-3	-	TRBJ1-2	CAISAEGSVSRYGYTF	TGTGCCATCAGCGCCGAGGGCAGCGTCTCAAGGTATGGCTACACCTTC
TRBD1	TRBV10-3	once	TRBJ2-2	CAINKDRPGTGELFF	TGTGCCATCAATAAGGACAGGCCGGGCACCGGGGAGCTGTTTTTT
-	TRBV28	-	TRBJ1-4	CASSSPRGINEKLFF	TGTGCCAGCAGCTCCCCCCGGGGGATTAATGAAAAACTGTTTTTT
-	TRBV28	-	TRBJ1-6	CASSSPGSQSPLHF	TGTGCCAGCAGTTCACCAGGGTCTCAATCACCCCTCCACTTT
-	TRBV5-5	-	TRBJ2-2	CASSSDWLELFF	TGTGCCAGCAGCTCAGACTGGCTGGAGCTGTTTTTT
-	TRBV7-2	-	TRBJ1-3	CASSLVGAEGNTIYF	TGTGCCAGCAGCTTAGTAGGGGCTGAGGGAAACACCATATATTTT
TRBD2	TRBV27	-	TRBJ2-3	CASSLSAGGPDTQYF	TGTGCCAGCAGTTTATCGGCGGGGGGGCCGGATACGCAGTATTTT
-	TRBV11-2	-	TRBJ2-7	CASSLGRGDNYEQYF	TGTGCCAGCAGCTTGGGTCGGGGGGACAACTACGAGCAGTACTTC
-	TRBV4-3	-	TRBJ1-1	CASSQGTATDNTEAFF	TGCGCCAGCAGCCAAGGGACAGCTACCGATAACACTGAAGCTTTCTTT
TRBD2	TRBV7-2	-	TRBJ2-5	CASRRLAGGQETQYF	TGTGCCAGCAGAAGACTAGCGGGAGGCCAAGAGACCCAGTACTTC
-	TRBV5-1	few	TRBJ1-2	CASSSRDIPSSDGYTF	TGCGCCAGCAGCAGTCGGGACATACCGTCCAGTGATGGCTACACCTTC
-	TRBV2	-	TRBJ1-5	CASSDRNNQPQHF	TGTGCCAGCAGCGACAGGAACAATCAGCCCCAGCATTTT
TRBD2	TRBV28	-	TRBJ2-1	CASRGASGSPYNEQFF	TGTGCCAGCAGGGGGGCAAGCGGGAGCCCCTACAATGAGCAGTTCTTC
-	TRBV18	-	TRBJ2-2	CASSPSRGPDTGELFF	TGTGCCAGCTCACCATCCAGGGGCCCCGACACCGGGGAGCTGTTTTTT
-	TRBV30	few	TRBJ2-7	CAWRVDSTYEQYF	TGTGCCTGGAGGGTGGACTCCACCTACGAGCAGTACTTC
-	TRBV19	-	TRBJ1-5	CASSIFMGRSQHF	TGTGCCAGTAGTATCTTTATGGGGCGGTCCCAGCATTTT
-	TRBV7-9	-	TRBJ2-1	CASSLDRGGGPSYNEQFF	TGTGCCAGCAGCTTAGACCGGGGAGGGGGGCCCTCCTACAATGAGCAGTTCTTC
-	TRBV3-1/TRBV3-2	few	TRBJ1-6	CASSHSYSPLHF	TGTGCCAGCAGCCATAGTTATTCACCCCTCCACTTT